This TCR beta chain was sequenced in a study of long-term antiretroviral therapy in people with HIV (dated by TCRdb to the early 2020s). Background for the entire study: The earliest samples were collected roughly a decade before the 2015 WHO recommendation for immediate ART, at a time when ART was usually postponed until CD4 counts fell. Whether ART initiation and durable HIV suppression were associated with changes in peripheral blood TRB repertoire composition and diversity was tested in a retrospective serial study. A total of 150 to 200 cryopreserved PBMC samples were contributed to the cohort by 30 adults with confirmed HIV infection, with samples collected serially over a mean of about 6 years (range 1-12). Eleven of the 30 participants with HIV were female. No cross-contamination during QIAcube processing turned up in test extractions that ran a monoclonal T-cell line alongside about 30 polyclonal samples.

Overall study outcomes, separate from this receptor: Inferences about post-ART repertoire changes are limited because no data were available on ART adherence, viral resistance or therapy changes. A significant increase in TRB diversity was found to be associated with ART initiation, although TRB diversity was observed to remain significantly below that of transplant donor controls even after long-term ART. Limited PBMC availability meant only the TCR beta chain was sequenced, without alpha chain pairing. CDR3 length ranges in HIV repertoires were narrower than in controls, and network structure suggested an antigen-experienced repertoire with only a slight naive shift after ART. Expanded TRB clones identified before ART initiation dominated the repertoire at all time points, although this dominance fluctuated and declined in many PLHIV after ART. The samples were dated from the mid-2000s to the late 2010s, and the ART regimens that were used may be less effective than current ART regimens. Unsorted PBMC were profiled instead of sorted CD4+ and CD8+ T cells because pre-ART samples had limited cell numbers.

The immunoSEQ hsTCRB v3.0 assay was used at survey level resolution for TRB variable region sequencing. TRB sequencing targeted a depth of about 35,000-50,000 T-cell genomes per sample. Pooled TRB libraries were sequenced on an Illumina MiSeq with a v3 150-cycle kit. The study's own analysis went as follows. Analysis of repertoires was carried out in R inside a reproducible Nextflow workflow spanning QC, data transformation and analysis. LymphoSeq2, an R package for AIRR-Seq data exploration, was used to implement custom analyses. A few samples yielding fewer than 5000 total TRB sequences were excluded, leaving more than 150 analyzed HIV repertoires. Among the 170 to 200 retained HIV repertoires, some 57 were collected before ART initiation and roughly 130 were collected after ART initiation. Repertoires were downsampled to 5000 TRB nucleotide sequences, with summary statistics averaged over 100 downsampling iterations. TRB sequences were retained for analysis only if CDR3 regions of at least seven amino acids were present. Diversity was measured with a Shannon entropy-derived clonality score and the Gini coefficient. Repertoire networks linked the top 5000 CDR3 amino acid sequences whenever two sequences differed by an edit distance of one. GLIPH2 predicted antigen specificity groups and MHC restriction for TRB CDR3 amino acid sequences. Known CMV, EBV, HIV or tissue antigen associations were flagged by matching CDR3 amino acid sequences against VDJdb and McPAS-TCR. Pre-ART, post-ART and control groups were compared with Wilcoxon signed-rank tests and Holm-Bonferroni correction. What TCRdb holds here is the immuneACCESS table cut down to in-frame rearrangements. Part of the clones is not present; checked against another copy, under half of the missing clones reflect an unresolved V gene, and the others are unexplained. For V, J and clone size, that table is used; D and trimming come from the DNA. Recorded for this sample are around 17,000 clones; about 95% of them occurred a single time. The ten largest clonotypes hold around 1.5% of the sample.

Concerning this clone itself: The target of this receptor is not known. No base qualities exist here, and no much larger clone lies one base off it.

Participants were included only if at least one PBMC sample before ART initiation and at least two post-ART samples were available. Every participant with HIV received treatment in the United States of America. Before DNA extraction, cryopreserved samples of about 0.95-10 million PBMC were thawed and washed. At the time of the earliest PBMC sample, participants with HIV were aged between roughly 23 and 60 years. Each participant contributed PBMC samples from 1-4 timepoints before ART initiation and 2-8 timepoints after ART initiation, with a median of 7 samples. Serial HIV viral load, CD4+ T-cell count, ART history and demographic data were obtained for every participant. A Qiagen kit on a QIAcube was used to extract genomic DNA from unsorted PBMC, with samples processed in batches of 12. The sequence came from a young man with HIV. This sample comprised unsorted PBMCs, obtained approximately 11 years after starting antiretroviral therapy.

Read as DNA, the sequence is TGCGCCAGCAGCTTGGAGCAGGGGGCCTACAATGAGCAGTTCTTC. Translated, it gives CASSLEQGAYNEQFF. The chain employs TRBV5-1 and TRBJ2-1; 7 central nucleotides agree with TRBD1. Measured from the cysteine to the phenylalanine, the CDR3 is 15 residues long. Left in the record is the CDR3 DNA by itself, 45 bases read in frame from the first base. V loses 0 bases at its end and J loses 2 bases; junction bases beyond the gene matches: 2. CDR1 SGHRS and CDR2 YFSETQ are derived from the germline V gene.